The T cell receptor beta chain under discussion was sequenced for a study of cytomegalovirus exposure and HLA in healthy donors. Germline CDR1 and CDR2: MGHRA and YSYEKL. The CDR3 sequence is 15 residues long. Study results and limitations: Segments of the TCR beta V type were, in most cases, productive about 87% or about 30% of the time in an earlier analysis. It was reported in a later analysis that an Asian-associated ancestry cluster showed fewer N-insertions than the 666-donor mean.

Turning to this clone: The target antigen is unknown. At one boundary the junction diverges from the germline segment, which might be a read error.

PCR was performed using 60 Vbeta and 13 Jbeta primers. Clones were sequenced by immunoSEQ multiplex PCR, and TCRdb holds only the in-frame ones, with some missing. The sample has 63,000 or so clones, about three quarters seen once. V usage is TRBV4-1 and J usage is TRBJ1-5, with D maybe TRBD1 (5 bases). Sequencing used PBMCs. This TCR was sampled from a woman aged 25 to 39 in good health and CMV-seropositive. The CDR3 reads CASNQDREGNQPQHF. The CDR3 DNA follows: TGCGCCAGCAACCAAGACCGGGAGGGGAATCAGCCCCAGCATTTT.